Presented here are 6 T cell receptor beta chains from one specimen sequenced in a study of PD-1 blockade in mismatch repair-deficient tumors. This table comes from immunoSEQ multiplex PCR, and its TCRdb copy is limited to in-frame clones, with some not included. The sample comprises under 150,000 clones, around 87% of which are singletons, and approximately 15% rests with the top ten. The sample here was peripheral blood, taken 44 weeks after starting pembrolizumab. The origin of the receptors is an adult with mismatch repair-deficient cancer.

The rearrangement joins TRBV7-9 to TRBJ1-4; possibly TRBD1 for D (5 bases). Germline loops: CDR1 SEHNR, CDR2 FQNEAQ (reference sequence). V was trimmed by 5 bases and J by 0 bases, leaving 10 bases between them. There are 15 residues in the CDR3. This chain's CDR3 is CASSPRTSTNEKLFF. CDR3 DNA sequence: TGTGCCAGCAGCCCCAGGACATCAACTAATGAAAAACTGTTTTTT.

This chain links TRBV9 with TRBJ1-3, with D unclear. Germline assignment: CDR1 SGDLS and CDR2 YYNGEE. V was pared by 5 bases and J by 1 base, with 13 bases between. The CDR3 covers 15 residues. For the CDR3, the DNA is TGTGCCAGCAGTCACGGACGCTGGTCTGGAAACACCATATATTTT. The encoded protein is CASSHGRWSGNTIYF. Full variable domain (remainder filled in from reference TRBV9 and TRBJ1-3): DSGVTQTPKHLITATGQRVTLRCSPRSGDLSVYWYQQSLDQGLQFLIQYYNGEERAKGNILERFSAQQFPDLHSELNLSSLELGDSALYFCASSHGRWSGNTIYFGEGSWLTVV.

The sample holds one count of this clone. The rearrangement uses TRBV18 and TRBJ2-3, with TRBD1 matching 9 bases. Germline CDR1 and CDR2: KGHSH and LQKENI. The CDR3 extends over 14 amino acids. V was pared by 10 bases and J by 2 bases, with 7 bases of the junction left unmatched. DNA for the CDR3: TGTGCCACCCTGGGACAGGGCGTCACAGATACGCAGTATTTT. Protein: CATLGQGVTDTQYF.

The chain employs TRBV19 and TRBJ1-3; TRBD1 matches 11 bases. The V gene's germline CDR1 is LNHDA and CDR2 SQIVND (reference sequence). The CDR3 extends over 12 amino acids. With V trimmed by 4 bases and J by 14 bases, 4 bases remained unmatched. The CDR3 loop reads CASSTGTGGLYF. In DNA, the CDR3 is TGTGCCAGTAGTACAGGGACAGGGGGACTATATTTT.

This clone is medium-sized (0.01 to 0.1%). The rearrangement uses TRBV6-4 and TRBJ2-3; D possibly corresponds to TRBD1 (9 bases). The CDR3 has 17 amino acids. Germline loops: CDR1 MRHNA, CDR2 SNTAGT. With 0 bases removed from V and 4 bases from J, the gap between germline ends came to 17 bases. The CDR3 DNA sequence: TGTGCCAGCAGTGACTCGACAGGGGGAGCGGGAGCAGATACGCAGTATTTT. Residues: CASSDSTGGAGADTQYF.

V usage is TRBV11-3 and J usage is TRBJ2-1; D gene ambiguous. The CDR3 extends over 13 amino acids. The germline V and J ends were trimmed by 0 bases and 4 bases, with 4 bases remaining between them. Germline CDR1 SGHNT, CDR2 YENEEA. This chain's CDR3 is CASSLDRYNEQFF. Written as DNA, the CDR3 is TGTGCCAGCAGCTTAGACCGGTACAATGAGCAGTTCTTC.